This TCR beta chain emerged from a study of blood T cell repertoires in COVID-19. Overall study context: Collection of acute and convalescent COVID-19 samples took place in the United States, Italy and Spain. T cells, B-cell-depleted T cells, or PBMCs supplied cDNA or gDNA.

Source study methods: Estimation of nucleated cell counts was performed using reference gene primer amplification. Only in-frame clones appear in the TCRdb table, and some are missing; sequencing was by immunoSEQ multiplex PCR. V and J calls and clone size are as listed in that table; D and trimming were resolved from the DNA. This table holds tens of thousands of clones, 70% to 90% found once. Germline V gives CDR1 SGHAT, CDR2 FQNNGV. CDR3 length equals 18 residues. Trimming took 0 bases from V and 2 from J, leaving 16 bases between them. This chain connects TRBV11-2 to TRBJ2-2, with D unresolved. This TCR was recovered from a man aged 65-85 years with acute or convalescent COVID-19. Material: peripheral blood. The CDR3 coding sequence is TGTGCCAGCAGCTTAGATCTGAACACAGTCCGAAACACCGGGGAGCTGTTTTTT. Translating it yields CASSLDLNTVRNTGELFF.